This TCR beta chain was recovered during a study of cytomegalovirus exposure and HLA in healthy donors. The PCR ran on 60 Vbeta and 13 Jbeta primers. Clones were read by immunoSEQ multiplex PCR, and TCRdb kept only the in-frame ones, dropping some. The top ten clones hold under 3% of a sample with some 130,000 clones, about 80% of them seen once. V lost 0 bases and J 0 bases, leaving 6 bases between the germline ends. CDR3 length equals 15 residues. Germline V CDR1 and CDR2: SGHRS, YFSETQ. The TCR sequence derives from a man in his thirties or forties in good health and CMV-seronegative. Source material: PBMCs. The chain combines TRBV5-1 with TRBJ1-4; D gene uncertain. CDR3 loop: CASSLGRATNEKLFF. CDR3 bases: TGCGCCAGCAGCTTGGGGAGGGCAACTAATGAAAAACTGTTTTTT.